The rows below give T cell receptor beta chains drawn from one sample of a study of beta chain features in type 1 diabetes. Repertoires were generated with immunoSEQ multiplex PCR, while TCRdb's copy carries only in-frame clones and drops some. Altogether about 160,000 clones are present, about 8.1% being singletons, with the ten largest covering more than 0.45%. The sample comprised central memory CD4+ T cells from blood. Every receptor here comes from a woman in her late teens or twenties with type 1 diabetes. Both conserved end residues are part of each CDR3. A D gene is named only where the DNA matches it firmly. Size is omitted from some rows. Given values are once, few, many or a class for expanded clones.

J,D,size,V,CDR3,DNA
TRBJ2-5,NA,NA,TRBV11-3,CASSLGNAGYWETQYF,TGTGCCAGCAGCCTCGGTAATGCGGGATATTGGGAGACCCAGTACTTC
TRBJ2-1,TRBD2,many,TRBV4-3,CASSQPSGGYNEQFF,TGCGCCAGCAGCCAACCTAGCGGGGGGTACAATGAGCAGTTCTTC
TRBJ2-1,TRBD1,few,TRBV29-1,CSVDGDRGRAGISYNEQFF,TGCAGCGTAGACGGGGACAGGGGGCGAGCGGGAATCTCCTACAATGAGCAGTTCTTC
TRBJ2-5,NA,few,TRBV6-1,CASSFSRAQETQYF,TGTGCCAGCAGCTTCTCCAGGGCCCAAGAGACCCAGTACTTC
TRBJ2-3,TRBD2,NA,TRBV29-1,CSVRRGLAGIRRADTQYF,TGCAGCGTCCGCCGGGGACTAGCGGGAATCCGTCGGGCAGATACGCAGTATTTT
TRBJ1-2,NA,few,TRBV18,CASSPLAGEDGYTF,TGTGCCAGCTCACCCCTCGCAGGGGAAGATGGCTACACCTTC
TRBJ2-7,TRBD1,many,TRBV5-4,CASGTGNYEQYF,TGTGCCAGCGGGACAGGGAACTACGAGCAGTACTTC
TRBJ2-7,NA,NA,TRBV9,CASSVGAGVLEQYF,TGTGCCAGCAGCGTAGGAGCAGGGGTGTTAGAGCAGTACTTC
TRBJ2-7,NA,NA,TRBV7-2,CASSPVGGVSYEQYF,TGTGCCAGCAGCCCCGTAGGGGGGGTTTCCTACGAGCAGTACTTC
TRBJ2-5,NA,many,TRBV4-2,CASSQPLAETQYF,TGTGCCAGCAGCCAACCACTAGCAGAGACCCAGTACTTC
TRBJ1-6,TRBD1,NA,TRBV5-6,CASSFLLTGAAYSPLHF,TGTGCCAGCAGCTTCCTTCTGACAGGGGCTGCTTATTCACCCCTCCACTTT
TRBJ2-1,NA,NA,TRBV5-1,CASRGAPMSYNEQFF,TGCGCCAGCAGGGGGGCCCCCATGTCCTACAATGAGCAGTTCTTC
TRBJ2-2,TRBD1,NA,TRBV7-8,CASSPRGQGTSNTGELFF,TGTGCCAGCAGCCCGAGGGGACAGGGGACCTCGAACACCGGGGAGCTGTTTTTT
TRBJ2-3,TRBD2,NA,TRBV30,CAWSDGSGRAGRDTQYF,TGTGCCTGGAGTGATGGAAGCGGGAGGGCCGGTAGAGATACGCAGTATTTT
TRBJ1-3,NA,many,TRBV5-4,CASSFGGLGDTIYF,TGTGCCAGCAGCTTCGGGGGTTTGGGTGACACCATATATTTT
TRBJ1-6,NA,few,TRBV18,CASSPDGGVGSPLHF,TGTGCCAGCTCTCCGGACGGAGGGGTAGGTTCACCCCTCCACTTT
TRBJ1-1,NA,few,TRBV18,CASSQGGTANTEAFF,TGTGCCAGCTCACAGGGAGGGACGGCGAACACTGAAGCTTTCTTT
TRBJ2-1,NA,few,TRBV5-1,CASSLGAGTYNEQFF,TGCGCCAGCAGCTTGGGTGCAGGTACCTACAATGAGCAGTTCTTC
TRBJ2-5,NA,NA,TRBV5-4,CASSPRPSDQETQYF,TGTGCCAGCAGCCCCCGGCCTAGCGACCAAGAGACCCAGTACTTC
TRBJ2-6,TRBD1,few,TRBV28,CASSLWGLGQGAGANVLTF,TGTGCCAGCAGTTTATGGGGTCTGGGGCAGGGGGCCGGGGCCAACGTCCTGACTTTC
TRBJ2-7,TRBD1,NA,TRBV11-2,CASSLDRGPTYEQYF,TGTGCCAGCAGCTTGGACAGGGGGCCTACCTACGAGCAGTACTTC
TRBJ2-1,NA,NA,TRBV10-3,CAISVGDNEQFF,TGTGCCATCAGTGTCGGGGACAATGAGCAGTTCTTC